A selection of T cell receptor beta chains follows, all from one sample in a study of shared clonotypes between healthy human individuals. TCRdb's table, derived via immunoSEQ multiplex PCR, lists solely in-frame clones and lacks some. This table has about 1.1 million clones, about 80% appearing once. The sample taken for sequencing was memory CD4+ T cells from PBMCs. The receptors originated from a man younger than 35 in good health. Some clones in this sample may be carry-over from other donors' samples. The CDR3 runs from the conserved cysteine through the conserved F or W. The D gene is left open where the match is weak. Size values are once, few and many counts, or a class for expanded clones, and some rows have none.

d_gene: NA
v_gene: TRBV10-3
j_gene: TRBJ2-7
abundance: NA
CDR3nt: TGTGCCATCAGTGACGAAAGCTCCTACGAGCAGTACTTC
CDR3aa: CAISDESSYEQYF

d_gene: NA
v_gene: TRBV30
j_gene: TRBJ2-3
abundance: NA
CDR3nt: TGTGCCTGGAGTGTAAATGGTCGTTTGGCAGATACGCAGTATTTT
CDR3aa: CAWSVNGRLADTQYF

d_gene: NA
v_gene: TRBV7-9
j_gene: TRBJ1-5
abundance: NA
CDR3nt: TGTGCCAGCAGCTCCAACGGGGATAATCAGCCCCAGCATTTT
CDR3aa: CASSSNGDNQPQHF

d_gene: TRBD2
v_gene: TRBV28
j_gene: TRBJ2-7
abundance: NA
CDR3nt: TGTGCCAGCAGTTTCACCGGACTAGGGCGGTACTTC
CDR3aa: CASSFTGLGRYF

d_gene: NA
v_gene: TRBV11-2
j_gene: TRBJ1-3
abundance: NA
CDR3nt: TGTGCCAGCAGTCAAGGCCGGAACACCATATATTTT
CDR3aa: CASSQGRNTIYF

d_gene: NA
v_gene: TRBV11-3
j_gene: TRBJ2-3
abundance: NA
CDR3nt: TGTGCCAGCAGCTTAGGGCACGACACAGATACGCAGTATTTT
CDR3aa: CASSLGHDTDTQYF

d_gene: NA
v_gene: TRBV4-3
j_gene: TRBJ2-7
abundance: NA
CDR3nt: TGCGCCAGCAGCCAAGAAAGATTCAGAAGAGACGAGCAGTACTTC
CDR3aa: CASSQERFRRDEQYF

d_gene: TRBD1
v_gene: TRBV11-2
j_gene: TRBJ2-5
abundance: NA
CDR3nt: TGTGCCAGCAGCTTAGGTCCAGGGGGCGAAAGGGGGACCCAGTACTTC
CDR3aa: CASSLGPGGERGTQYF

d_gene: TRBD1
v_gene: TRBV10-3
j_gene: TRBJ2-7
abundance: few
CDR3nt: TGTGCCATCAGAATGGAGACAGGGATCCGGAACGAGCAGTACTTC
CDR3aa: CAIRMETGIRNEQYF

d_gene: NA
v_gene: TRBV28
j_gene: TRBJ1-5
abundance: NA
CDR3nt: TGTGCCAGCAGTTTAGGACAGTCCAATCAGCCCCAGCATTTT
CDR3aa: CASSLGQSNQPQHF

d_gene: TRBD1
v_gene: TRBV6-5
j_gene: TRBJ1-1
abundance: NA
CDR3nt: TGTGCCAGCAGTATAACAGGGGTGAACACTGAAGCTTTCTTT
CDR3aa: CASSITGVNTEAFF

d_gene: NA
v_gene: TRBV5-1
j_gene: TRBJ2-2
abundance: NA
CDR3nt: TGCGCCAGCAGCTTGGCCTCAGCCGGGGAGCTGTTTTTT
CDR3aa: CASSLASAGELFF

d_gene: NA
v_gene: TRBV27
j_gene: TRBJ1-5
abundance: NA
CDR3nt: TGTGCCAGCAGTTCAAGGACAACGAATAGCAATCAGCCCCAGCATTTT
CDR3aa: CASSSRTTNSNQPQHF

d_gene: NA
v_gene: TRBV10-3
j_gene: TRBJ2-7
abundance: NA
CDR3nt: TGTGCCATCAGTTCAAGTTTTGGGCTCACGGGGGAGCAGTACTTC
CDR3aa: CAISSSFGLTGEQYF

d_gene: NA
v_gene: TRBV7-8
j_gene: TRBJ2-1
abundance: few
CDR3nt: TGTGCCAGCAGCTCCCTACGGGGCAATGAGCAGTTCTTC
CDR3aa: CASSSLRGNEQFF

d_gene: TRBD2
v_gene: TRBV6-1
j_gene: TRBJ2-4
abundance: NA
CDR3nt: TGTGCCAGCAGTGGAGTAAGGACTAGCGGGATCGGCAAAAACATTCAGTACTTC
CDR3aa: CASSGVRTSGIGKNIQYF

d_gene: NA
v_gene: TRBV10-3
j_gene: TRBJ2-1
abundance: NA
CDR3nt: TGTGCCATCAGTGAGGTGGAGGGTTCCGAGCAGTTCTTC
CDR3aa: CAISEVEGSEQFF

d_gene: NA
v_gene: TRBV10-1
j_gene: TRBJ2-3
abundance: NA
CDR3nt: TGCGCCAGCAGTGGGGCCAGGGGTAAAACGGATACGCAGTATTTT
CDR3aa: CASSGARGKTDTQYF

d_gene: NA
v_gene: TRBV30
j_gene: TRBJ1-2
abundance: NA
CDR3nt: TGTGCCTGGAGTACCCAGGGAAGGGGCTACACCTTC
CDR3aa: CAWSTQGRGYTF

d_gene: TRBD1
v_gene: TRBV6-1
j_gene: TRBJ1-1
abundance: NA
CDR3nt: TGTGCCGGGGGGACTTACAGGGGGAGGAACACTGAAGCTTTCTTT
CDR3aa: CAGGTYRGRNTEAFF

d_gene: NA
v_gene: TRBV28
j_gene: TRBJ1-2
abundance: NA
CDR3nt: TGTGCCAGCATGAGGGGGACTAACTATGGCTACACCTTC
CDR3aa: CASMRGTNYGYTF

d_gene: NA
v_gene: TRBV7-8
j_gene: TRBJ1-1
abundance: once
CDR3nt: TGTGCCAGCAGCTTTTCCAGGAGAGATTATACTGAAGCTTTCTTT
CDR3aa: CASSFSRRDYTEAFF

d_gene: TRBD2
v_gene: TRBV5-1
j_gene: TRBJ2-1
abundance: NA
CDR3nt: TGCGCCAGCAGCCCTCTAGCGGGCCAGAGCTCCTACAATGAGCAGTTCTTC
CDR3aa: CASSPLAGQSSYNEQFF

d_gene: NA
v_gene: TRBV9
j_gene: TRBJ2-2
abundance: once
CDR3nt: TGTGCCAGCAGGAGGGGCAGCGCAAAGAACACCGGGGAGCTGTTTTTT
CDR3aa: CASRRGSAKNTGELFF

d_gene: TRBD2
v_gene: TRBV5-1
j_gene: TRBJ2-1
abundance: NA
CDR3nt: TGCGCCAGCAGCTCCTCATTGGGACTAGCGGGTGGCAATGAGCAGTTCTTC
CDR3aa: CASSSSLGLAGGNEQFF

d_gene: TRBD1
v_gene: TRBV5-6
j_gene: TRBJ1-2
abundance: NA
CDR3nt: TGTGCCAGCAGCTTGGCGGGACAGACCAACTATGGCTACACCTTC
CDR3aa: CASSLAGQTNYGYTF

d_gene: TRBD2
v_gene: TRBV15
j_gene: TRBJ2-7
abundance: NA
CDR3nt: TGTGCCACCAGCAGGGGAGCGGGAGAGAACGGGGAGCAGTACTTC
CDR3aa: CATSRGAGENGEQYF

d_gene: NA
v_gene: TRBV28
j_gene: TRBJ1-5
abundance: NA
CDR3nt: TGTGCCAGCATGGGACGTCAGCCCCAGCATTTT
CDR3aa: CASMGRQPQHF

d_gene: TRBD2
v_gene: TRBV14
j_gene: TRBJ2-3
abundance: NA
CDR3nt: TGTGCCAGCAGCCAAGACCAGAGAGGACTAGCGGGCACAGATACGCAGTATTTT
CDR3aa: CASSQDQRGLAGTDTQYF

d_gene: TRBD1
v_gene: TRBV7-2
j_gene: TRBJ1-5
abundance: NA
CDR3nt: TGTGCCAGCAGCTTAGCCGGAAAAGACGCAGGTGACAGGGTTCTTAACAATCAGCCCCAGCATTTT
CDR3aa: CASSLAGKDAGDRVLNNQPQHF

d_gene: NA
v_gene: TRBV18
j_gene: TRBJ1-5
abundance: NA
CDR3nt: TGTGCCAGCTCACCACCTTCCGGGGGTATGAGACAGCCCCAGCATTTT
CDR3aa: CASSPPSGGMRQPQHF

d_gene: NA
v_gene: TRBV19
j_gene: TRBJ2-7
abundance: NA
CDR3nt: TGTGCCAGTAGTTCAACCTCGGGACACTACTCCTACGAGCAGTACTTC
CDR3aa: CASSSTSGHYSYEQYF

d_gene: NA
v_gene: TRBV5-4
j_gene: TRBJ1-3
abundance: NA
CDR3nt: TGTGCCAGCAGCGCCCAGGACTCTGGAAACACCATATATTTT
CDR3aa: CASSAQDSGNTIYF

d_gene: TRBD1
v_gene: TRBV6-4
j_gene: TRBJ2-1
abundance: NA
CDR3nt: TGTGCCAGCAGTGAGGGACAGGGTCACAATGAGCAGTTCTTC
CDR3aa: CASSEGQGHNEQFF

d_gene: NA
v_gene: TRBV27
j_gene: TRBJ1-5
abundance: NA
CDR3nt: TGTGCCAGCAGTCTATTCGGAGGGGATCAGCCCCAGCATTTT
CDR3aa: CASSLFGGDQPQHF

d_gene: NA
v_gene: TRBV4-3
j_gene: TRBJ2-3
abundance: NA
CDR3nt: TGCGCCAGCAGCCAAGATCCCCGGGGTAACACAGATACGCAGTATTTT
CDR3aa: CASSQDPRGNTDTQYF

d_gene: NA
v_gene: TRBV2
j_gene: TRBJ1-2
abundance: NA
CDR3nt: TGTGCCAGCAAATGGGGAGAAGCGCCGGATGGCTACACCTTC
CDR3aa: CASKWGEAPDGYTF

d_gene: TRBD2
v_gene: TRBV18
j_gene: TRBJ2-1
abundance: NA
CDR3nt: TGTGCCAGCTCACAAAATGTAGCGGGCTCCTACAATGAGCAGTTCTTC
CDR3aa: CASSQNVAGSYNEQFF

d_gene: TRBD2
v_gene: TRBV2
j_gene: TRBJ2-2
abundance: NA
CDR3nt: TGTGCCAGCGGTAGCGGGAGTCATACCGGGGAGCTGTTTTTT
CDR3aa: CASGSGSHTGELFF

d_gene: NA
v_gene: TRBV25-1
j_gene: TRBJ2-3
abundance: NA
CDR3nt: TGTGCCAGCAGTGAAGCAGGGGCCTTCACAGATACGCAGTATTTT
CDR3aa: CASSEAGAFTDTQYF

d_gene: NA
v_gene: TRBV5-1
j_gene: TRBJ1-2
abundance: few
CDR3nt: TGCGCCAGCAGCTTGGCCGACGGAACAAACTATGGCTACACCTTC
CDR3aa: CASSLADGTNYGYTF